Each of the 22 T cell receptor beta chains below was sequenced from the same sample in a study of T-cell memory formation after mild COVID-19. From the 5' RACE reads, TCRdb called clonotypes with MiXCR, one entry per CDR3 protein. The table lists 150,000 to 200,000 distinct CDR3 sequences, 25% to 40% of them singletons, with 9.5% to 15% in the top ten. Sequences were obtained from PBMCs or a T cell subset sorted from them (not recorded which). These receptors were obtained from an adult woman who had mild COVID-19 (a few samples of this study predate the infection). Cell type and time point are not known.

This chain links TRBV20-1 with TRBJ2-7, with 15 positions matching TRBD2. Germline assignment: CDR1 DFQATT and CDR2 SNEGSKA (reference sequence). With 3 bases clipped from V and 0 bases from J, the junction kept 6 bases outside the gene matches. The CDR3 covers 17 residues. The DNA for the CDR3 is TGCAGTGCTAGGGGGACTAGCGGGAGGCAGAGCTCCTACGAGCAGTACTTC. It is translated as CSARGTSGRQSSYEQYF.

This clonotype is deemed medium-sized (0.01 to 0.1%). This chain connects TRBV27 to TRBJ1-6; no definite D call. From germline, CDR1 is MNHEY and CDR2 SMNVEV (reference sequence). The ends were cut back, 3 bases at V and 4 bases at J, with 13 bases in the middle. The CDR3 is 16 amino acids. Here the CDR3 DNA reads TGTGCCAGCAGTTTTTGGGAGACCTTATATAATTCACCCCTCCACTTT. This encodes CASSFWETLYNSPLHF.

The V call is TRBV7-6, the J call TRBJ1-5, with D possibly being TRBD1 (5 bases). The ends were cut back, 4 bases at V and 0 bases at J, with 10 bases in the middle. There are 15 residues in the CDR3. Germline loops: CDR1 SGHVS, CDR2 FNYEAQ. CDR3 bases: TGTGCCAGCAGCTGGGACGGGAATAGCAATCAGCCCCAGCATTTT. Residues: CASSWDGNSNQPQHF.

This chain connects TRBV10-3 to TRBJ2-3; 12 bases are a match to TRBD2. CDR1 is ENHRY, CDR2 SYGVKD, per germline. Trimming at V came to 5 bases and at J to 5 bases, leaving 5 bases not matched to a gene. This CDR3 is 15 amino acids long. The CDR3 DNA is TGTGCCATCAGTCCTAGCGGGGGGGCAGGAGATACGCAGTATTTT. Protein product: CAISPSGGAGDTQYF.

This clonotype has a handful of counts. The V call is TRBV5-1, the J call TRBJ2-2; the D is unclear. Germline V gene sequence: CDR1 SGHRS, CDR2 YFSETQ. This CDR3 comprises 16 residues. Trimming took off 0 bases at V and 4 bases at J, with 13 bases between the two ends. CDR3 in amino acids: CASSLVFSRGTGELFF. As DNA, the CDR3 is TGCGCCAGCAGCTTGGTTTTCAGCCGAGGCACCGGGGAGCTGTTTTTT.

The chain employs TRBV6-6 and TRBJ2-1; TRBD1 agrees at 7 bases. The junction had 6 bases not matched to a gene; V was cut back by 5 bases and J by 2 bases. The CDR3 runs 15 residues. Germline V lookup: CDR1 MNHNY, CDR2 SVGAGI (reference sequence). The CDR3 is CASSHPGTAYNEQFF. CDR3 DNA: TGTGCCAGCAGTCACCCCGGGACAGCCTACAATGAGCAGTTCTTC.

For the CDR3, the DNA is TGCGCCAGCAGTAAGACAGGGGACTCCTACAATGAGCAGTTCTTC. This sequence encodes CASSKTGDSYNEQFF. V is TRBV5-1 and J is TRBJ2-1, with 8 bases that match TRBD1. Losses at the gene ends were 5 bases for V and 0 bases for J; bases not matched to a gene: 4. Germline-derived CDR1 and CDR2 are SGHRS and YFSETQ. This CDR3 region has 15 residues.

This clonotype occurred a few times. V is TRBV5-1 and J is TRBJ2-1; D is unresolved. CDR1 and CDR2 (germline): SGHRS, YFSETQ. Trimming cost V 0 bases and J 5 bases, with 12 bases left between them. The CDR3 spans 15 residues. In DNA, the CDR3 is TGCGCCAGCAGCTTGGCGGGTAACAGACACAATGAGCAGTTCTTC. Residues: CASSLAGNRHNEQFF.

The chain uses TRBV7-9 and TRBJ2-1; TRBD1 is a possible D gene (6 bases). This CDR3 region has 15 residues. Looked up from germline, CDR1 is SEHNR and CDR2 is FQNEAQ (reference sequence). The germline V and J ends were trimmed by 1 base and 1 base, with 8 bases remaining between them. In DNA, the CDR3 is TGTGCCAGCAGCTTAGACAGGGCTTCCTACAATGAGCAGTTCTTC. As protein: CASSLDRASYNEQFF. Drawing the rest from reference TRBV7-9 and TRBJ2-1, the complete variable domain is DTGVSQNPRHKITKRGQNVTFRCDPISEHNRLYWYRQTLGQGPEFLTYFQNEAQLEKSRLLSDRFSAERPKGSFSTLEIQRTEQGDSAMYLCASSLDRASYNEQFFGPGTRLTVL.

This rearrangement joins TRBV29-1 to TRBJ2-7, with a tentative D call TRBD1 (6 bases). Germline V gives CDR1 SQVTM, CDR2 ANQGSEA. V was cut by 4 bases and J by 2 bases, with 18 bases left in between. CDR3 length: 15 amino acids. The DNA for the CDR3 is TGCAGCGTTGTCTCCGGGACACAACTAACCTACGAGCAGTACTTC. Protein: CSVVSGTQLTYEQYF.

This sequence joins TRBV9 and TRBJ2-5; 15 nucleotides agree with TRBD2. The ends lost 2 bases at V and 5 bases at J; junction bases unmatched: 7. The CDR3 runs 17 residues. Germline V gene data show CDR1 as SGDLS and CDR2 as YYNGEE. CDR3 amino acids: CASSVPGLAGGRETQYF. The CDR3 bases are TGTGCCAGCAGCGTGCCGGGACTAGCGGGGGGTCGGGAGACCCAGTACTTC.

CDR3 coding DNA: TGCAGTGCTAGATCTAGCCCGGGAGATACGCAGTATTTT. Encoded protein: CSARSSPGDTQYF. The chain combines TRBV20-1 with TRBJ2-3; TRBD2 is a possible D gene (5 bases). CDR3 length: 13 residues. Trimming cost V 2 bases and J 5 bases, with 11 bases left between them. The V gene's germline CDR1 is DFQATT and CDR2 SNEGSKA (reference sequence).

The rearrangement joins TRBV6-5 to TRBJ1-4; 7 nucleotides line up with TRBD1. CDR1 is MNHEY and CDR2 is SVGAGI in the germline V gene. V dropped 5 bases and J dropped 6; count of bases not matched to a gene: 6. The CDR3 length is 14 residues. CDR3 residues: CASSLDRVYEKLFF. The CDR3 coding sequence is TGTGCCAGCAGTCTAGACAGGGTCTATGAAAAACTGTTTTTT.

This clonotype was seen a handful of times. V gene TRBV20-1 combines with J gene TRBJ2-4; the D is unclear. CDR3 length: 13 residues. The V gene's germline CDR1 is DFQATT and CDR2 SNEGSKA (reference sequence). Trimming took off 6 bases at V and 0 bases at J, with 9 bases between the two ends. CDR3 bases: TGCAGTGCCCACCTTAGAGCCAAAAACATTCAGTACTTC. As protein: CSAHLRAKNIQYF.

The genes are TRBV6-1 and TRBJ2-3; 9 nucleotides match TRBD2. V was pared by 8 bases and J by 3 bases, with 3 bases of the junction left unmatched. This CDR3 has 13 amino acids. The V gene's germline CDR1 is MNHNS and CDR2 SASEGT. In DNA form, the CDR3 reads TGTGCCAGCGCGGGGGGGCATACAGATACGCAGTATTTT. Its protein is CASAGGHTDTQYF.

This clonotype appeared a few times. J is TRBJ2-1 and V is TRBV14; tentative D call: TRBD2 (5 bases). Germline CDR1 and CDR2: SGHDN and FVKESK. This CDR3 is built from 16 residues. The V and J ends lost 0 bases and 6 bases respectively, with 15 bases between them. CDR3 nucleotides: TGTGCCAGCAGCCAAGACTATGGGAGTGCCCCCAATGAGCAGTTCTTC. Translated, it gives CASSQDYGSAPNEQFF.

This clonotype was recorded once. The V and J genes are TRBV4-3 and TRBJ1-5, with TRBD1 identical over 8 bases. CDR3 length: 15 amino acids. Germline-derived CDR1 and CDR2 are LGHNA and YSLEER. The V gene end was trimmed by 3 bases and the J gene end by 3 bases; junction bases not matched to a gene: 4. CDR3 coding DNA: TGCGCCAGCAGCCAGACAGGGGCAAACAATCAGCCCCAGCATTTT. As protein: CASSQTGANNQPQHF.

V and J are TRBV6-5 and TRBJ2-3; 7 bases are shared with TRBD2. Germline V gene data show CDR1 as MNHEY and CDR2 as SVGAGI. V trimming: 0 bases; J trimming: 1 base; junction bases outside the gene matches: 1. The CDR3 sequence is 15 residues long. The CDR3, as DNA: TGTGCCAGCAGTTACTCAACTAGCGGCACAGATACGCAGTATTTT. It specifies CASSYSTSGTDTQYF.

In its sample, this clonotype was seen many times. The chain has TRBV5-1 and TRBJ1-5, with no clear D. Germline values: CDR1 SGHRS, CDR2 YFSETQ. The CDR3 length is 13 residues. Trimming stripped 0 bases from V and 5 bases from J, with 6 bases between. CDR3 protein: CASSLDTDQPQHF. The CDR3 DNA reads TGCGCCAGCAGCTTGGACACCGATCAGCCCCAGCATTTT.

The V call is TRBV7-9, the J call TRBJ1-1; D unclear. V shed 0 bases and J shed 10 bases, with 12 bases lying between them. Germline loops: CDR1 SEHNR, CDR2 FQNEAQ (reference sequence). The CDR3 runs 13 residues. CDR3 bases: TGTGCCAGCAGCTTAGCGAGAGGGAGTGGAGCTTTCTTT. Translating gives CASSLARGSGAFF.

This clonotype came up a few times. The rearrangement joins TRBV27 to TRBJ2-7, with a tentative D call TRBD2 (5 bases). Germline loops: CDR1 MNHEY, CDR2 SMNVEV (reference sequence). The CDR3 covers 13 residues. V lost 4 bases, J lost 3 bases, and 10 bases lay in between. The CDR3 DNA sequence: TGTGCCAGCAGTTATAAGAGCGGCTACGAGCAGTACTTC. Protein product: CASSYKSGYEQYF.

This chain connects TRBV5-5 to TRBJ2-3; D is ambiguous. The CDR3 runs to 14 residues. V was cut by 5 bases and J by 2 bases, with 12 bases left in between. Germline V gives CDR1 SGHKS, CDR2 YYEKEE (reference sequence). The DNA of the CDR3 is TGTGCCAGCAGACCTGATGAGTTCACAGATACGCAGTATTTT. Encoded protein: CASRPDEFTDTQYF.